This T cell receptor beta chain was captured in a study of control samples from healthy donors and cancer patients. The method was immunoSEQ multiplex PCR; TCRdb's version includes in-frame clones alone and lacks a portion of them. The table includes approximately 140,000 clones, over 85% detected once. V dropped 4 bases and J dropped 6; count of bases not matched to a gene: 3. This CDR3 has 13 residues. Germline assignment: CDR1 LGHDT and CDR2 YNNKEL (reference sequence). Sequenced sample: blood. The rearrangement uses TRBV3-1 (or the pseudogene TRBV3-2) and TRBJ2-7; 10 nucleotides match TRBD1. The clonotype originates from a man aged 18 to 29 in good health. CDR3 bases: TGTGCCAGCAGCCGACAGGGGGCGCCCGAGCAGTACTTC. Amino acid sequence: CASSRQGAPEQYF.